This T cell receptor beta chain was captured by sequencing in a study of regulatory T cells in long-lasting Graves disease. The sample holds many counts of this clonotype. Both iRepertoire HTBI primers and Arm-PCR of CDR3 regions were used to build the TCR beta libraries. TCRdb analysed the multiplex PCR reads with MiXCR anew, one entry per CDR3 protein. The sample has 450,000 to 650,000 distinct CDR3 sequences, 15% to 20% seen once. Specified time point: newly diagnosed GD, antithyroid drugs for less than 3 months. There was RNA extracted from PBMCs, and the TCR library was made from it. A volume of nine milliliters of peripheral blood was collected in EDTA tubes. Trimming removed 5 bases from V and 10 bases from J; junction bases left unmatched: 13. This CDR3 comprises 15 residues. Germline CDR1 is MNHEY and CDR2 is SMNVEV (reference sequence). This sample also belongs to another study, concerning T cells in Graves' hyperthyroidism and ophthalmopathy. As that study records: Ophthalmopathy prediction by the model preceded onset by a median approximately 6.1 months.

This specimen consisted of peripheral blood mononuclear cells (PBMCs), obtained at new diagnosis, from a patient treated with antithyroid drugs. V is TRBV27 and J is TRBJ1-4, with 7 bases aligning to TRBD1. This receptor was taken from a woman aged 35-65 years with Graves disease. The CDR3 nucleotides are TGTGCCAGCAGTGGGACAGAAGGGGGATTCGGAAAACTGTTTTTT. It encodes CASSGTEGGFGKLFF.